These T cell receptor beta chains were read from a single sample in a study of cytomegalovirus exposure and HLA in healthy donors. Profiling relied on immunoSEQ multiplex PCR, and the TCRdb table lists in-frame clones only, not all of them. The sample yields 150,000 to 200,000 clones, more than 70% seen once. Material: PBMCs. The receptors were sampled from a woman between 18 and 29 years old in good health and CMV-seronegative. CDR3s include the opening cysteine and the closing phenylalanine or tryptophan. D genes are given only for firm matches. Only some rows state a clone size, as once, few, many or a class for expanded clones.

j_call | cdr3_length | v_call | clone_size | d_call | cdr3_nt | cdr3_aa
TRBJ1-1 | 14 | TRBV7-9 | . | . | TGTGCCAGCAGCAAACAGGGTCCCCCGGCTGAAGCTTTCTTT | CASSKQGPPAEAFF
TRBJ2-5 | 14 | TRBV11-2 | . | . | TGTGCCAGCAGCTTAGGCGGGGCTTCCGAGACCCAGTACTTC | CASSLGGASETQYF
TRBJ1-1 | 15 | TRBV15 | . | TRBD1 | TGTGCCACCAGCAGAGAGAAGGGGGCTAACACTGAAGCTTTCTTT | CATSREKGANTEAFF
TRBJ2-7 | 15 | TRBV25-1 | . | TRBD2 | TGTGCCAGCAGTGATCAACGGGAGGCCACCTACGAGCAGTACTTC | CASSDQREATYEQYF
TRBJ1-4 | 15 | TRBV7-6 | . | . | TGTGCCAGCAGCTTACAAGGACAGCGAAATGAAAAACTGTTTTTT | CASSLQGQRNEKLFF
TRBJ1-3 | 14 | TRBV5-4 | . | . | TGTGCCAGCAGCTTGGTTGGGGGGAAGAACACCATATATTTT | CASSLVGGKNTIYF
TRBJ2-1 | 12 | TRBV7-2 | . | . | TGTGCCAGCAGCAATCAGGGTAATGAGCAGTTCTTC | CASSNQGNEQFF
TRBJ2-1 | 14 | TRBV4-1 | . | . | TGCGCCAGCAGCTTCAGGGCGGATTACAATGAGCAGTTCTTC | CASSFRADYNEQFF
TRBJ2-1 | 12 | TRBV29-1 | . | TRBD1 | TGCAGCGCCGGCGAGACAGGGTATGAGCAGTTCTTC | CSAGETGYEQFF
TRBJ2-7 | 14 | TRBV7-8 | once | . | TGTGCCAGCAGCTCACCGGGACATTCCTACGAGCAGTACTTC | CASSSPGHSYEQYF
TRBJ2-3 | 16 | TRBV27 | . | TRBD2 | TGTGCCAGCAGTCCGCGGACTAGCGGGAGGGGTGATACGCAGTATTTT | CASSPRTSGRGDTQYF
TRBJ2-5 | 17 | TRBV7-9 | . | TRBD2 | TGTGCCAGCAGCTTAGAGGTGATAGCGGGAGGCGGGGAGACCCAGTACTTC | CASSLEVIAGGGETQYF
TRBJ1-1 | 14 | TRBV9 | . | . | TGTGCCAGCAGCGGGTTGGAGATGAACACTGAAGCTTTCTTT | CASSGLEMNTEAFF
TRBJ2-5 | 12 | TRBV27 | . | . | TGTGCCAGCTCGAGGAATCAAGAGACCCAGTACTTC | CASSRNQETQYF
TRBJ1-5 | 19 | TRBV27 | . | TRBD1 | TGTGCCAGCAGCCGGAGTCCGGGACAGGTGATTAATAGCAATCAGCCCCAGCATTTT | CASSRSPGQVINSNQPQHF
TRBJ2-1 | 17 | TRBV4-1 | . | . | TGCGCCAGCAGCCTCAAGGCGGGGAAGAGCTCCTACAATGAGCAGTTCTTC | CASSLKAGKSSYNEQFF
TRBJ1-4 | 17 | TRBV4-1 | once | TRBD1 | TGCGCCAGCAGCCAAGACGGACAGGCCCCAACTAGGGAAAAACTGTTTTTT | CASSQDGQAPTREKLFF
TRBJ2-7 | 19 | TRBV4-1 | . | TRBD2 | TGCGCCAGCAGCCAAGATCAGGGGTTACTAGCGGGACCCCGAGGCGAGCAGTACTTC | CASSQDQGLLAGPRGEQYF
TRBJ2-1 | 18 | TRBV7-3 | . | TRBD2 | TGTGCCAGCAGCTTAAGGGATTTTAGCGGGGGGACCAACAATGAGCAGTTCTTC | CASSLRDFSGGTNNEQFF
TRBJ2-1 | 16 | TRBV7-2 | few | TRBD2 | TGTGCCAGCAGCTTAGTTCCGGGAGGCTATTCTAATGAGCAGTTCTTC | CASSLVPGGYSNEQFF
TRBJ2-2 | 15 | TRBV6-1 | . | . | TGTGCCAGCAGTGTTAGCGGTCCGAACACCGGGGAGCTGTTTTTT | CASSVSGPNTGELFF
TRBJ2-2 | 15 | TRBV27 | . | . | TGTGCCAGCAGTTTGACCAGGGGAGACACCGGGGAGCTGTTTTTT | CASSLTRGDTGELFF
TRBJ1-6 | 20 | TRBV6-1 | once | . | TGTGCCAGCAGTGAATCACGAGAAACTACAGGTTTTCGGTATAATTCACCCCTCCACTTT | CASSESRETTGFRYNSPLHF
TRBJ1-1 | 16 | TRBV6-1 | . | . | TGTGCCAGCAGTGTAAGGACTCTCTTCGGTAACACTGAAGCTTTCTTT | CASSVRTLFGNTEAFF
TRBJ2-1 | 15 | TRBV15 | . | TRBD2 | TGTGCCACCAGCAGACCGGGACTAGCGGGGGGGAAGCAGTTCTTC | CATSRPGLAGGKQFF
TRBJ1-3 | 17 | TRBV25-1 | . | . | TGTGCCAGCAGTACCCCAATAGCACGGGACTCTGGAAACACCATATATTTT | CASSTPIARDSGNTIYF
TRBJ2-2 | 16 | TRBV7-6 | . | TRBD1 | TGTGCCAGCAGCTTAAAAGGGACAGGGGCCACCGGGGAGCTGTTTTTT | CASSLKGTGATGELFF
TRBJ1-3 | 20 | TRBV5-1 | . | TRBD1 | TGCGCCAGCAGCTTGGCTCTAGGAACGGGACAGGGGAAGTCTGGAAACACCATATATTTT | CASSLALGTGQGKSGNTIYF
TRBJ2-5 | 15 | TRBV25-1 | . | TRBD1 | TGTGCCAGCAGTGAAGCGACAGGGTTCCAAGAGACCCAGTACTTC | CASSEATGFQETQYF
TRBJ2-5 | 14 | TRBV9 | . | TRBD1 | TGTGCCAGCAGCCCACCACAGGGGGCAAAGACCCAGTACTTC | CASSPPQGAKTQYF
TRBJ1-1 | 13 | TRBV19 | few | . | TGTGCCAGTAGTATCACAGGTAACACTGAAGCTTTCTTT | CASSITGNTEAFF
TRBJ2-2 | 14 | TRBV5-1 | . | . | TGCGCCAGCAGCTTTGCGGGGCGGTCCGGGGAGCTGTTTTTT | CASSFAGRSGELFF
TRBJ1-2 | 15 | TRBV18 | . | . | TGTGCCAGCTCCCAAACAGGGCTGGCTAACTATGGCTACACCTTC | CASSQTGLANYGYTF
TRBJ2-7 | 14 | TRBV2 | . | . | TGTGCCAGCAGTGGCGGTGTGGGCTCCTACGAGCAGTACTTC | CASSGGVGSYEQYF
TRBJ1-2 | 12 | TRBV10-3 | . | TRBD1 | TGTGCCATCACGGACAGGGAGGGTGGCTACACCTTC | CAITDREGGYTF
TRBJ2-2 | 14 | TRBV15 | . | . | TGTGCCACCAGCAAAACTCAGGGGTCGGGGGAGCTGTTTTTT | CATSKTQGSGELFF
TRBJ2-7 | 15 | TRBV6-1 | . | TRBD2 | TGTGCCAGCAGTGAAGACCGGGGGGTTCCCTACGAGCAGTACTTC | CASSEDRGVPYEQYF
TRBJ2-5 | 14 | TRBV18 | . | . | TGTGCCAGCTCACAAGGACAGGGAGGGGAGACCCAGTACTTC | CASSQGQGGETQYF
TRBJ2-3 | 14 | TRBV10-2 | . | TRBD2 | TGCGCCAGCATCCGCGGGAGGGGCACAGATACGCAGTATTTT | CASIRGRGTDTQYF
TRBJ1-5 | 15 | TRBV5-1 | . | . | TGCGCCAGCAGCTTTGACAGCTCTAGCAATCAGCCCCAGCATTTT | CASSFDSSSNQPQHF
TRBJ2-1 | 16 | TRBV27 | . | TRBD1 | TGTGCCAGCAGTCCTACCCGGACAGGCAGCAACAATGAGCAGTTCTTC | CASSPTRTGSNNEQFF
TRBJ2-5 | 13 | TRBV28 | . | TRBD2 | TGTGCCAGCGGTATAGCGGGAGGAGAGACCCAGTACTTC | CASGIAGGETQYF
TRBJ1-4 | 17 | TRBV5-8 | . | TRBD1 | TGTGCCAGCAGCCAGGGACAGGGGGCTGACTCGAATGAAAAACTGTTTTTT | CASSQGQGADSNEKLFF
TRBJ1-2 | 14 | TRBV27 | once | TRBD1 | TGTGCCAGCAGTTTAAGGGGGCCTGACTATGGCTACACCTTC | CASSLRGPDYGYTF
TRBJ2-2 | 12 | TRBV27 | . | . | TGTGCCAGCAGTGGAGTCGCCGGGGAGCTGTTTTTT | CASSGVAGELFF
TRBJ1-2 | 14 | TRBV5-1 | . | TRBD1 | TGCGCCAGCAGCTTGGGGATGGACAGGAATGGCTACACCTTC | CASSLGMDRNGYTF
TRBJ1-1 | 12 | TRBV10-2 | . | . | TGCGCCAGCCTGAGTGATTCTACTGAAGCTTTCTTT | CASLSDSTEAFF
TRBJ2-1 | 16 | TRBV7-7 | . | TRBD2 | TGTGCCAGCAGCTTATACGGCGGGAGTGGATACAATGAGCAGTTCTTC | CASSLYGGSGYNEQFF
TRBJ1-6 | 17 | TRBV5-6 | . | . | TGTGCCAGCAGCGAGACGGCCGGGCAAGGGGCTGACGTTACCCTCCACTTT | CASSETAGQGADVTLHF